The clone carrying this T cell receptor beta chain was seen only once. Original analysis: Amplified reference gene primers provided the basis for estimating nucleated cell counts. Profiling relied on immunoSEQ multiplex PCR, and the TCRdb table lists in-frame clones only, not all of them. From that table come the V and J calls and clone size; the DNA was used to work out D and trimming. Among about 150,000 clones, 80% were seen once, and the ten largest hold roughly 0.56%. V gave up 0 bases and J gave up 1 base, with 10 bases separating them. The length of the CDR3 is 16 residues. Germline CDR1 reads SGDLS; CDR2 reads YYNGEE. The source of the sample is a study of blood T cell repertoires in COVID-19. As for the study in general: There were acute and convalescent COVID-19 samples, and they came from the United States, Italy and Spain. T cells, B-cell-depleted T cells, or PBMCs provided the cDNA or gDNA that served as material.

The chain recombines TRBV9 with TRBJ2-2, with D maybe TRBD1 (5 bases). This sequence was found in a man in his 60s with acute or convalescent COVID-19. Source material: peripheral blood. CDR3 protein: CASSVVGVLNTGELFF. CDR3 bases: TGTGCCAGCAGCGTAGTAGGGGTCCTGAACACCGGGGAGCTGTTTTTT.